Listed below are T cell receptor beta chains from one sample, sequenced in a study of siplizumab effects on memory and regulatory T cells. Generated by immunoSEQ multiplex PCR, the TCRdb table keeps only in-frame clones and is missing some. The sample has 100,000 to 120,000 clones, roughly 92% seen once. Sequenced sample: CD4+ T cells sorted from blood. The receptors originated from a human donor in good health. The CDR3 runs from the conserved cysteine through the conserved F or W. The order of the fields is V gene, CDR3 protein.

TRBV25-1 | CASSGDDYQPQHF
TRBV11-2 | CASSSPVNTEAFF
TRBV7-9 | CASSSGQIGNQPQHF
TRBV9 | CASSVRSYNSPLHF
TRBV4-1 | CASSLGQGKNEQYF
TRBV11-3 | CASSFRTSGIETQYF
TRBV7-2 | CASSLVSPSGGNGDEQFF
TRBV29-1 | CSVESVTSEAQYF
TRBV2 | CASNWGPGDYNEQFF
TRBV28 | CASSLRLAVEAFF
TRBV9 | CASSVGTIGNTIYF
TRBV7-9 | CAIGRFPEAFF
TRBV30 | CAWSGGSQPQHF
TRBV29-1 | CSLREWRTSGSSGTDTQYF